These T cell receptor beta chains were read from a single sample in a study of cytomegalovirus exposure and HLA in healthy donors. Assay used: immunoSEQ multiplex PCR; TCRdb lists only in-frame clones, some missing. The table shows fewer than 150,000 clones, with around 73% occurring only once. Specimen: PBMCs. The source of these receptors is a man aged 50 to 59 in good health and CMV-seronegative. The CDR3 runs from the conserved cysteine through the conserved F or W. D genes are given only for firm matches. Not every row has a clone size; where given, it reads once, few, many or a size class.

j_call d_call clone_size cdr3_length v_call cdr3_nt cdr3_aa
TRBJ2-2 TRBD2 NA 19 TRBV5-1 TGCGCCAGCAGCCCCTCCGGGACTAGCGGGAGGAGGACGACCGGGGAGCTGTTTTTT CASSPSGTSGRRTTGELFF
TRBJ1-1 TRBD1 NA 16 TRBV7-9 TGTGCCAGCAGCTTAGCGGGGACAGGGGCGAACACTGAAGCTTTCTTT CASSLAGTGANTEAFF
TRBJ2-7 NA NA 13 TRBV28 TGTGCCAGCAGTTTAGTGGCTAGAGACGAGCAGTACTTC CASSLVARDEQYF
TRBJ2-3 TRBD2 NA 16 TRBV2 TGTGCCAGCAACAAAGAGCTAGCGGGAAGCACAGATACGCAGTATTTT CASNKELAGSTDTQYF
TRBJ2-2 NA NA 14 TRBV10-1 TGCGCCAGCAGCCGACAAGTAGACACCGGGGAGCTGTTTTTT CASSRQVDTGELFF
TRBJ1-4 TRBD1 NA 13 TRBV5-1 TGCGCCAGCAAACGGGACAGTAATGAAAAACTGTTTTTT CASKRDSNEKLFF
TRBJ1-2 TRBD1 NA 14 TRBV18 TGTGCCAGCTCATCCGGACAGGGGCAAGTGGGCTACACCTTC CASSSGQGQVGYTF
TRBJ1-2 NA NA 13 TRBV11-3 TGTGCCAGCAGCTCCAGGGGTGGAAGAGGCTACACCTTC CASSSRGGRGYTF
TRBJ2-1 TRBD2 NA 16 TRBV10-3 TGTGCCATCAGTGAGTCGGCCAGCGGGAGTTCCAATGAGCAGTTCTTC CAISESASGSSNEQFF
TRBJ1-5 NA NA 15 TRBV7-8 TGTGCCAGCAGCTTAGATCGACAGGAGAATCAGCCCCAGCATTTT CASSLDRQENQPQHF
TRBJ2-1 TRBD2 NA 17 TRBV7-2 TGTGCCAGCAGCTTAGCTCCTAGCGGGAACTCCTACAATGAGCAGTTCTTC CASSLAPSGNSYNEQFF
TRBJ2-1 TRBD1 few 14 TRBV2 TGTGCCAGCAGTGAGGGACAGGGGATTAATGAGCAGTTCTTC CASSEGQGINEQFF
TRBJ2-7 NA NA 16 TRBV4-1 TGCGCCAGCAGCCAAGATCATGGGACTTTATTTCGCGAGCAGTACTTC CASSQDHGTLFREQYF
TRBJ2-5 NA NA 14 TRBV5-1 TGCGCCAGCAGCCCCCGCAGGGTTCAAGAGACCCAGTACTTC CASSPRRVQETQYF
TRBJ1-2 NA NA 12 TRBV28 TGTGCCAGCAGAGGACAGACCAACGGCTACACCTTC CASRGQTNGYTF
TRBJ2-2 TRBD2 NA 16 TRBV2 TGTGCCAGCAGTCCCCCTAGCGGACCGAACACCGGGGAGCTGTTTTTT CASSPPSGPNTGELFF
TRBJ2-5 TRBD1 NA 13 TRBV25-1 TGTGCCAGCGGCCGGGACAGGGGGGAGACCCAGTACTTC CASGRDRGETQYF
TRBJ2-1 NA NA 11 TRBV11-2 TGTGCCAGCAGCTTCAATGAGCGGCAGTTCTTC CASSFNERQFF
TRBJ2-3 NA NA 15 TRBV4-1 TGCGCCAGCAGCGCGGGCCTTACTAGCACAGATACGCAGTATTTT CASSAGLTSTDTQYF
TRBJ2-3 TRBD2 NA 18 TRBV28 TGTGCCAGCACCGGACTAGCGGGAGACCTATCTAGCACAGATACGCAGTATTTT CASTGLAGDLSSTDTQYF
TRBJ2-1 TRBD2 NA 15 TRBV10-2 TGCGCCAGCATTCCGGGACTAGCGGGTAACAATGAGCAGTTCTTC CASIPGLAGNNEQFF
TRBJ2-7 TRBD1 NA 14 TRBV11-2 TGTGCCAGCAGCACAGGGGGACAGGCCTACGAGCAGTACTTC CASSTGGQAYEQYF
TRBJ1-4 TRBD1 NA 14 TRBV7-9 TGTGCCAGCAGCGACAGGGTGACTAATGAAAAACTGTTTTTT CASSDRVTNEKLFF
TRBJ2-7 NA NA 14 TRBV6-5 TGTGCCAGCAACCCGCGAGGGAGAATCCACGAGCAGTACTTC CASNPRGRIHEQYF
TRBJ1-2 NA NA 14 TRBV19 TGTGCCAGTAGTATAGGCGGGGGCCCCTATGGCTACACCTTC CASSIGGGPYGYTF
TRBJ2-3 NA NA 13 TRBV5-1 TGCGCCAGCAGCCCGAAGGACTGGGATACGCAGTATTTT CASSPKDWDTQYF
TRBJ2-7 TRBD2 NA 19 TRBV19 TGTGCCAGTAGTGCAACTTCACCGGGACTAGCGGGAGGGCGCAACGAGCAGTACTTC CASSATSPGLAGGRNEQYF
TRBJ1-5 TRBD1 NA 15 TRBV18 TGTGCCAGCTCATCACTCGACAGGGGGAATCAGCCCCAGCATTTT CASSSLDRGNQPQHF
TRBJ1-1 TRBD1 NA 14 TRBV18 TGTGCCAGCTCACCATCAGGGGGAAACACTGAAGCTTTCTTT CASSPSGGNTEAFF
TRBJ2-3 NA NA 14 TRBV7-3 TGTGCCAGCAGCCCAGGACAGAACACAGATACGCAGTATTTT CASSPGQNTDTQYF
TRBJ2-7 NA once 14 TRBV10-3 TGTGCCATCAGTGAAAACAGGGTCTCCTACGAGCAGTACTTC CAISENRVSYEQYF
TRBJ2-1 NA NA 17 TRBV2 TGTGCCAGCAGTAAATTCCAAACAGGGAGTCCCTACAATGAGCAGTTCTTC CASSKFQTGSPYNEQFF
TRBJ2-7 TRBD1 once 15 TRBV6-6 TGTGCCAGCAGTTCCCCGGGACAGGGGTCCTACGAGCAGTACTTC CASSSPGQGSYEQYF
TRBJ2-7 TRBD1 NA 13 TRBV5-4 TGTGCCAGCAGCTTGCAGGGGGTGAACGAGCAGTACTTC CASSLQGVNEQYF
TRBJ2-2 NA NA 16 TRBV18 TGTGCCAGCTCGATGGGCGGGTTCTCGAACACCGGGGAGCTGTTTTTT CASSMGGFSNTGELFF
TRBJ1-1 TRBD1 NA 12 TRBV29-1 TGCAGCGTAGGACAGGTGAACACTGAAGCTTTCTTT CSVGQVNTEAFF
TRBJ2-1 NA NA 16 TRBV25-1 TGTGCCAGCAGTGGTGCTGGCGGGACGACCTACAATGAGCAGTTCTTC CASSGAGGTTYNEQFF
TRBJ2-5 NA NA 14 TRBV29-1 TGCAGCGCCCCTTCCTCAGGGTCCCAAGAGACCCAGTACTTC CSAPSSGSQETQYF
TRBJ2-3 NA many 15 TRBV5-1 TGCGCCAGCAGCGTGGGAGGGGGCAGCACAGATACGCAGTATTTT CASSVGGGSTDTQYF
TRBJ2-7 TRBD2 NA 15 TRBV7-2 TGTGCCAGCATCTCGGAGGGAGCGGGAGCGGGCGAGCAGTACTTC CASISEGAGAGEQYF
TRBJ2-7 TRBD2 NA 15 TRBV7-6 TGTGCCAGCAGCGAAGGCAGCGGGAGGCTGGCCGAGCAGTACTTC CASSEGSGRLAEQYF
TRBJ1-1 TRBD1 NA 14 TRBV27 TGTGCCAGCAGGACAGGGGGCCTAATGGGTGAAGCTTTCTTT CASRTGGLMGEAFF
TRBJ1-2 TRBD1 NA 15 TRBV6-5 TGTGCCAGCAGTTACCCTCCGGGACAGGGGAATGGCTACACCTTC CASSYPPGQGNGYTF
TRBJ2-7 TRBD1 NA 15 TRBV5-4 TGTGCCAGCAGCTCTCGAGACAGGGGGAACTACGAGCAGTACTTC CASSSRDRGNYEQYF
TRBJ1-1 NA once 14 TRBV27 TGTGCCAGCAGTTCCCCCGGGGGAGGTACTGAAGCTTTCTTT CASSSPGGGTEAFF
TRBJ1-4 TRBD1 NA 15 TRBV18 TGTGCCAGCTCACCCCCCGGGACAGGAGTTGAAAAACTGTTTTTT CASSPPGTGVEKLFF
TRBJ2-5 NA NA 15 TRBV6-5 TGTGCCAGCAGCCCCCAGCCGAGGGGGGGAGAGGCCCAGTACTTC CASSPQPRGGEAQYF
TRBJ2-7 NA NA 12 TRBV6-5 TGTGCCGCTCAGGGATCAACTTACGAGCAGTACTTC CAAQGSTYEQYF
TRBJ2-7 NA once 13 TRBV19 TGTGCCAGTAGTATGGCCAGGTTCTACGAGCAGTACTTC CASSMARFYEQYF
TRBJ2-7 TRBD1 NA 15 TRBV5-1 TGCGCCAGCAGCCCAGGGACAGTTGGGACGAGGGAGCAGTACTTC CASSPGTVGTREQYF
TRBJ2-1 NA NA 18 TRBV18 TGTGCCAGCTCACCACCCCCCAGCGGGCTGGTCGGGTACAATGAGCAGTTCTTC CASSPPPSGLVGYNEQFF
TRBJ2-3 NA NA 10 TRBV9 TGTGCCAGCGGGGGGGATACGCAGTATTTT CASGGDTQYF
TRBJ2-2 TRBD1 NA 13 TRBV28 TGTGCCAGCGGGACCACAGGGGTCGGGGAGCTGTTTTTT CASGTTGVGELFF